A selection of T cell receptor beta chains follows, all from one sample in a study of blood T cell repertoires in COVID-19. Using immunoSEQ multiplex PCR, the repertoire was profiled, and TCRdb retains in-frame clones only, with some absent. The sample shows about 520,000 clones, 75% to 90% of them seen only once. Sequencing input: peripheral blood. The source is a human donor in a cohort sampled during active COVID-19. Each CDR3 is given with its conserved first and last residue. A D gene is named only where the DNA matches it firmly. A row's size may be missing; if present it is once, few, many or a size class.

d_call j_call cdr3_length clone_size v_call cdr3_aa cdr3_nt
. TRBJ2-1 14 . TRBV5-4 CASSRATTYNEQFF TGTGCCAGCAGCCGAGCCACTACATACAATGAGCAGTTCTTC
TRBD1 TRBJ1-5 18 . TRBV19 CASSIRRDRLYSNQPQHF TGTGCCAGTAGTATTCGCCGGGACAGGTTGTATAGCAATCAGCCCCAGCATTTT
. TRBJ2-5 16 . TRBV7-3 CASSPGQRPRQETQYF TGTGCCAGCAGCCCCGGACAACGACCTCGTCAAGAGACCCAGTACTTC
TRBD1 TRBJ1-1 15 . TRBV6-2/TRBV6-3 CASSRGDRDGTEAFF TGTGCCAGCAGCAGGGGAGACAGGGATGGCACTGAAGCTTTCTTT
TRBD2 TRBJ2-1 15 . TRBV4-2 CASSPTSGNYNEQFF TGTGCCAGCAGCCCTACTAGCGGGAACTACAATGAGCAGTTCTTC
TRBD1 TRBJ1-4 15 . TRBV30 CAWSVQGATNEKLFF TGTGCCTGGAGTGTACAGGGGGCAACTAATGAAAAACTGTTTTTT
. TRBJ1-2 12 many TRBV11-2 CASSFARFGYTF TGTGCCAGCAGCTTCGCGAGGTTTGGCTACACCTTC
TRBD1 TRBJ2-3 16 once TRBV24-1 CATSDTGAYITDTQYF TGTGCCACCAGTGATACAGGGGCCTATATCACAGATACGCAGTATTTT
TRBD1 TRBJ2-3 15 . TRBV11-2 CASSMDRGNTDTQYF TGTGCCAGCAGCATGGACAGGGGGAATACAGATACGCAGTATTTT
TRBD2 TRBJ2-7 13 once TRBV6-4 CASILAGTYEQYF TGTGCCAGCATCTTAGCGGGGACCTACGAGCAGTACTTC
. TRBJ2-5 15 . TRBV18 CASSPDRTAQETQYF TGTGCCAGCTCACCAGACAGGACAGCCCAAGAGACCCAGTACTTC
TRBD1 TRBJ2-7 19 . TRBV23-1 CASSHWTGGAIKRVGTQYF TGCGCCAGCAGTCATTGGACAGGGGGCGCAATTAAAAGGGTGGGTACGCAGTACTTC
TRBD1 TRBJ2-5 17 . TRBV5-1 CASSNSRDRGLQETQYF TGCGCCAGCAGCAACAGCCGGGACAGGGGGCTTCAAGAGACCCAGTACTTC
TRBD1 TRBJ2-1 14 . TRBV5-1 CASSLRDRGSEQFF TGCGCCAGCAGCTTAAGGGACAGGGGGAGTGAGCAGTTCTTC
TRBD2 TRBJ2-1 16 . TRBV15 CATSREGLAENNEQFF TGTGCCACCAGCAGGGAGGGACTAGCGGAGAACAATGAGCAGTTCTTC
. TRBJ1-1 14 . TRBV27 CASTKGDRNTEAFF TGTGCCAGCACAAAGGGGGATAGGAACACTGAAGCTTTCTTT
. TRBJ1-1 12 . TRBV12-3/TRBV12-4 CASSPLRTEAFF TGTGCCAGCAGCCCCCTGAGGACTGAAGCTTTCTTT
TRBD2 TRBJ2-5 16 . TRBV3-1/TRBV3-2 CASSLRLAGVGETQYF TGTGCCAGCAGCCTGAGACTAGCGGGAGTTGGGGAGACCCAGTACTTC
. TRBJ2-1 14 . TRBV5-6 CASSSRPSYNEQFF TGTGCCAGCAGCTCCCGTCCCTCCTACAATGAGCAGTTCTTC
TRBD1 TRBJ2-7 13 . TRBV30 CAWRKGTGYEQYF TGTGCCTGGAGGAAGGGGACAGGTTACGAGCAGTACTTC
TRBD1 TRBJ1-2 14 . TRBV9 CASSVAGTGGGYTF TGTGCCAGCAGCGTAGCAGGGACAGGGGGAGGCTACACCTTC
TRBD2 TRBJ2-5 16 . TRBV13 CASSPGTSGNQETQYF TGTGCCAGCAGCCCCGGGACTAGCGGGAACCAAGAGACCCAGTACTTC
. TRBJ1-5 14 . TRBV6-1 CASSERTGNQPQHF TGTGCCAGCAGTGAACGGACAGGCAATCAGCCCCAGCATTTT
TRBD1 TRBJ1-3 15 . TRBV11-2 CASSLRGLSGNTIYF TGTGCCAGCAGCTTGAGGGGGCTCTCTGGAAACACCATATATTTT
. TRBJ2-3 14 once TRBV29-1 CSVGYSGNTDTQYF TGCAGCGTTGGGTATAGCGGAAACACAGATACGCAGTATTTT
TRBD2 TRBJ2-3 16 . TRBV4-2 CASSQVVAGGTDTQYF TGTGCCAGCAGCCAAGTGGTAGCGGGAGGAACAGATACGCAGTATTTT
. TRBJ2-2 14 . TRBV24-1 CATSQQGWTGELFF TGTGCCACCAGTCAACAGGGTTGGACCGGGGAGCTGTTTTTT
TRBD1 TRBJ2-5 17 . TRBV2 CASSEASGTGYQETQYF TGTGCCAGCAGTGAAGCGAGTGGGACAGGGTACCAAGAGACCCAGTACTTC
TRBD1 TRBJ1-1 13 . TRBV28 CASSFGQGTQAFF TGTGCCAGCAGTTTCGGACAGGGGACCCAAGCTTTCTTT
TRBD2 TRBJ2-5 16 . TRBV7-3 CASSLGTSGSGKTQYF TGTGCCAGCAGCCTCGGGACTAGCGGGAGTGGAAAGACCCAGTACTTC
TRBD1 TRBJ1-2 16 . TRBV13 CASIRRTGGNNYGYTF TGTGCCAGCATTCGTCGGACAGGGGGAAATAACTATGGCTACACCTTC
. TRBJ1-1 14 . TRBV30 CAWSWTDMNTEAFF TGTGCCTGGAGCTGGACAGACATGAACACTGAAGCTTTCTTT
. TRBJ2-5 15 . TRBV7-8 CASSLATGSQETQYF TGTGCCAGCAGCTTAGCTACAGGGTCCCAAGAGACCCAGTACTTC
. TRBJ1-4 15 . TRBV3-1/TRBV3-2 CASSQEVQPNEKLFF TGTGCCAGCAGCCAAGAGGTACAGCCAAATGAAAAACTGTTTTTT
TRBD1 TRBJ1-1 14 . TRBV7-9 CASSFPGGNTEAFF TGTGCCAGCAGCTTTCCAGGGGGGAACACTGAAGCTTTCTTT
. TRBJ1-5 14 . TRBV6-5 CASSFGRGNQPQHF TGTGCCAGCAGTTTCGGCAGGGGCAATCAGCCCCAGCATTTT
. TRBJ1-6 12 . TRBV6-5 CASSYSREPLHF TGTGCCAGCAGTTACTCGAGGGAACCCCTCCACTTT
. TRBJ2-3 14 . TRBV2 CASSEDRRTDTQYF TGTGCCAGCAGTGAAGACAGGCGGACAGATACGCAGTATTTT
. TRBJ2-2 12 . TRBV10-1 CATSRGTGELFF TGCGCCACGAGCCGGGGCACCGGGGAGCTGTTTTTT
. TRBJ2-2 13 . TRBV30 CAWRKGGTGELFF TGTGCCTGGAGGAAAGGAGGAACCGGGGAGCTGTTTTTT
. TRBJ2-7 13 . TRBV10-3 CAISVDSSYEQYF TGTGCCATCAGTGTGGACAGCTCCTACGAGCAGTACTTC
TRBD1 TRBJ1-5 13 few TRBV19 CASRDRVREPQHF TGTGCCAGTAGGGACAGGGTACGGGAGCCCCAGCATTTT
. TRBJ2-3 16 . TRBV24-1 CATSDSGALSTDTQYF TGTGCCACCAGTGATTCAGGGGCCCTTAGCACAGATACGCAGTATTTT
TRBD1 TRBJ1-5 15 . TRBV28 CASKVTQGVNQPQHF TGTGCCAGCAAGGTAACGCAGGGGGTGAATCAGCCCCAGCATTTT